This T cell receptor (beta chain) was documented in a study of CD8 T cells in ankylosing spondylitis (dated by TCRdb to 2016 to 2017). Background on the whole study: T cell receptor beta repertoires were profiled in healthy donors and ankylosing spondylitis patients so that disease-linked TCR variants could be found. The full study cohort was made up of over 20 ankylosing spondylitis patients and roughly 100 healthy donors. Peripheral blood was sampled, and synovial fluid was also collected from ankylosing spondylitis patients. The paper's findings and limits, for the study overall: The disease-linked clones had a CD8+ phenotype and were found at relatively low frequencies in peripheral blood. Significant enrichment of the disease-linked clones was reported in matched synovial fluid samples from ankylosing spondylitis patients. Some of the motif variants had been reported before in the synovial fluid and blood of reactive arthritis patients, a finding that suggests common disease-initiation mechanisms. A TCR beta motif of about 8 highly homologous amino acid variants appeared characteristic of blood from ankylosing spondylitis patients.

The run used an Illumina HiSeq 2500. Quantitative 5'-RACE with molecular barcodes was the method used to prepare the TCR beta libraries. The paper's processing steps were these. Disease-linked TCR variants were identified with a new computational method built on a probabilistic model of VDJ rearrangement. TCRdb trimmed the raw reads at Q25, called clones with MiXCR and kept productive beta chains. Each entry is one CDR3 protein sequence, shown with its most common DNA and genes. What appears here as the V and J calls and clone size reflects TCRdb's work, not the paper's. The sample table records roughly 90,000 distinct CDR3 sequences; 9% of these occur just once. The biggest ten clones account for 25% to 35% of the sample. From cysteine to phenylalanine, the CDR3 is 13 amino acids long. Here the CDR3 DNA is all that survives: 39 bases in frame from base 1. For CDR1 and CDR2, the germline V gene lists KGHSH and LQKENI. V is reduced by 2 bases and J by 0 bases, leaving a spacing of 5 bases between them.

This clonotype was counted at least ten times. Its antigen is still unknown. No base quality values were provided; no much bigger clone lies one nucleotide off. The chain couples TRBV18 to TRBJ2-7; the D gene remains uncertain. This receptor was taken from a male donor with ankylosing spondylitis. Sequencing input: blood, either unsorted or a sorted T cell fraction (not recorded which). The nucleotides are TGTGCCAGCTCACCAGCCAGCTCCTACGAGCAGTACTTC. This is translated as CASSPASSYEQYF.